The rows below give T cell receptor beta chains drawn from one sample of a study of blood T cells in healthy people across ages. TCRdb used MiXCR to reprocess the 5' RACE reads, holding one entry per CDR3 protein. Here the sample spans about 1.5 million distinct CDR3 sequences, approximately 43% being singletons. The material sequenced was blood. The receptors were gathered from a woman in her late teens or twenties in good health. CDR3s include the opening cysteine and the closing phenylalanine or tryptophan. D genes are given only for firm matches. Not all rows give a size; the values are once, few, many and, for expanded clones, a class.

CDR3 length	V gene	J gene	clone size	D gene	CDR3 protein	CDR3 DNA
17	TRBV6-6	TRBJ2-7	NA	NA	CASSYGATPLEGYEQYF	TGTGCCAGCAGTTACGGGGCAACCCCCCTCGAGGGCTACGAGCAGTACTTC
15	TRBV29-1	TRBJ2-7	NA	TRBD2	CSVQRDRSSYNEQYF	TGCAGCGTTCAGCGGGACCGTTCATCCTACAATGAGCAGTACTTC
13	TRBV10-3	TRBJ2-7	few	TRBD1	CATRGQVSYEQYF	TGTGCCACGCGGGGACAGGTCTCCTACGAGCAGTACTTC
20	TRBV4-3	TRBJ2-7	NA	NA	CASSLGLKRGPVVRTYGQYF	TGCGCCAGCAGCCTTGGACTCAAGAGGGGTCCTGTAGTGAGGACCTACGGGCAGTACTTC
12	TRBV7-8	TRBJ2-1	NA	NA	CASSLANLEQFF	TGTGCCAGCAGCTTAGCGAATCTTGAGCAGTTCTTC
15	TRBV7-2	TRBJ1-6	few	NA	CASSLSAGVDSPLHF	TGTGCCAGCAGCTTATCTGCAGGGGTCGATTCACCCCTCCACTTT
14	TRBV20-1	TRBJ2-1	NA	NA	CSASLGPGLKGQFF	TGCAGTGCTAGTTTAGGGCCGGGACTCAAGGGGCAGTTCTTC
14	TRBV9	TRBJ2-5	few	NA	CASSVGLGTETQYF	TGTGCCAGCAGCGTAGGTCTAGGAACAGAGACCCAGTACTTC
14	TRBV7-2	TRBJ2-3	NA	NA	CASSLAGGRNTQYF	TGTGCCAGCAGCTTAGCGGGGGGCCGGAATACGCAGTATTTT
13	TRBV27	TRBJ1-2	many	NA	CASSLSSNYGYTF	TGTGCCAGCAGTTTATCTTCGAACTATGGCTACACCTTC
12	TRBV30	TRBJ2-3	few	NA	CAWSDPADTQYF	TGTGCCTGGAGTGATCCTGCAGATACGCAGTATTTT